Here is one T cell receptor beta chain with its context. This clonotype was recorded a few times. Its antigen remains unidentified. Nothing much larger sits one base from this clone, and base qualities are not available. The data originate from a study of blood T cells in healthy people across ages (dated by TCRdb to the mid-2010s). The study in broad terms: In model experiments, template switching captured about one uniquely barcoded TCR beta cDNA molecule for every two T cells. Using deep sequencing normalized with unique cDNA molecular identifiers, the study measured how TCR beta repertoire diversity changes with age. The donors were split into four age groups: young (average around 17 years), middle-aged (about 40), aged (about 62) and long-lived (about 82). For two donors (one aged 18 to 30 and one aged 80 or older), the study analyzed two additional independent replicas of 1 million unique cDNA reads from the same blood draw. Beyond this particular receptor, the publication reports: The long-lived group showed more naive CD4+ T cells, fewer expanded clones and increased TCR diversity than the aged group, suggesting age selection. Because donor CMV infection status was unknown, age-related changes in expanded clonotypes were potentially confounded. Because profiling used bulk unsorted PBMCs, naive and antigen-experienced compartments could not be compared conclusively. Observed TCR beta diversity per million T cells fell roughly linearly with age, and a significant reduction was already apparent by age around 40. Total diversity estimates from one million sequenced T cells were considered lower bounds and underestimates. A strong correlation was found between observed TCR beta diversity and the percentage of naive T cells measured by flow cytometry.

Inclusive of the bounding cysteine and phenylalanine, the CDR3 is 13 residues long. Of all the DNA, just the CDR3 is kept, 39 bases in frame from base 1. The germline V gene (reference sequence) provides CDR1 SEHNR and CDR2 FQNEAQ. Trimming costs V 5 bases and J 5 bases, and their ends lie 12 bases apart. Library preparation used 5' RACE. Sequenced on an Illumina HiSeq 2500. A second PCR of about 6 to 12 cycles was performed with a sample-barcoded 5' primer and a J-beta primer mix. Each TCR beta cDNA molecule received a unique molecular identifier from a template-switch 5' adaptor carrying 12 random nucleotides. Each sample yielded at least 3 million CDR3-containing paired-end reads. First-strand cDNA was synthesized from all RNA with the Mint cDNA synthesis kit, primed by a TRBC-specific oligonucleotide. Following uracil-DNA glycosylase treatment, all cDNA underwent a first 18-cycle PCR with the universal primers M1SS and BC2_uni_R. From the authors' description of their analysis: Each sample was normalized by randomly selecting 1 million high-quality reads, each carrying a distinct molecular identifier. Instead of being binned into consensus sequences, reads with shared molecular identifiers were discarded. MiTCR, set to a Q25 quality threshold and the strictest error-elimination algorithm, was used for CDR3 identification, clonotype clustering and error correction. A nonparametric unseen species model with Euler transformation was used to estimate lower-bound total TCR beta diversity. TCRdb cleaned the public reads at Q25 with fastp, built clones with MiXCR and kept in-frame beta chains. Merged by CDR3 protein, the rows form single entries marked with the most common genes and DNA. These V and J calls originate from TCRdb's pipeline instead of the authors' own analysis. In this sample the table shows 600,000 to 1,000,000 distinct CDR3 sequences, 20% to 25% of which occur a single time. The top ten hold more than 3% of the sample.

Systemically healthy Caucasian individuals from Russia, 39 in total and aged about 6 to 95 years, were included as donors. Each donor gave roughly 9.5 milliliters of peripheral blood, collected into EDTA-treated Vacutainer tubes. Ficoll-Paque density-gradient centrifugation was used to isolate PBMCs, with at least 6.5 million obtained per sample. Total RNA, at least 5 micrograms per sample, was extracted from PBMCs with Trizol reagent. The percentages of naive CD45RAhigh/CD27high T cells were determined by flow cytometry on a PBMC aliquot from every donor. Another study also made use of these data, one on T cells of mothers and their children. Per that second paper: The donors were nine systemically healthy Caucasian individuals, made up of three mothers and their six children. cDNA synthesis used all of the extracted RNA, with approximately 1.4 ug of RNA in each 15 ul reaction. In the second PCR, the M1S primer added sample barcodes and 2-4 random nucleotides. Over 8.5 million TCR beta CDR3 reads were obtained for each mother, and 2.5 million to 3 million reads were obtained for each child. TCR recombination output is similarly shaped by thymic selection in related and unrelated pairs, with a minor effect exerted by inherited differences. Normalized repertoire overlap was always found to be slightly, but never significantly, higher in related mother-child pairs than in unrelated mother-child pairs. With a sensitivity of about 100 clones per million clonotypes, no persistent microchimeric T cell clones were detected. Deep NGS was used in the study to compare the TCR beta repertoires of mothers and children and to look for features that separate related mother-child pairs from unrelated individuals. On average, the children were 11 +/- 4 years old, while the mothers were about 37 +/- 4 years old. Libraries were sequenced on Illumina HiSeq 2000 with 100+100 nt paired-end reads after adapter ligation with NEBNext reagents. Mother and child libraries were prepared a month apart and sequenced in separate runs to prevent cross-contamination. For each donor, between 500,000 and 2,000,000 distinct TCR beta clonotypes were identified. Naive TCR beta clonotypes were estimated from low-frequency clonotypes matched to each donor's FACS-determined naive share, without sorting.

The material sequenced was blood. The chain uses TRBV7-9 and TRBJ2-5; the D gene assignment is ambiguous. This receptor was taken from a boy between 5 and 17 years old in good health. The CDR3 corresponds to CASSPESGETQYF. In nucleotide form, the sequence is TGTGCCAGCAGCCCCGAAAGTGGCGAGACCCAGTACTTC.